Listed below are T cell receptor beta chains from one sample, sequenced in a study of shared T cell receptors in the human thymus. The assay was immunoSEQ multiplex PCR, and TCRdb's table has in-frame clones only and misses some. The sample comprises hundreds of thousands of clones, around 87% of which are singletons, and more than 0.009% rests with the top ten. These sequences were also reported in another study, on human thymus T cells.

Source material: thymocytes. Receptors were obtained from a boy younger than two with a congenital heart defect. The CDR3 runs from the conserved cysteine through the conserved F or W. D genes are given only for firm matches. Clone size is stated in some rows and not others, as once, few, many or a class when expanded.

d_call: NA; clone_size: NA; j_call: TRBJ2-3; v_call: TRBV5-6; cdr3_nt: TGTGCCAGCAGCATCGGGACACCCACAGATACGCAGTATTTT; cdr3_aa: CASSIGTPTDTQYF
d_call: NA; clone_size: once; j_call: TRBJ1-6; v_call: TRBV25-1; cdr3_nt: TGTGCCAGCAGTGGGGGGGTTATTTCACCCCTCCACTTT; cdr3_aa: CASSGGVISPLHF
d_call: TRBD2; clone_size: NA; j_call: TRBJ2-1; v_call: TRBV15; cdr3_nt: TGTGCCACCAGCAGAGGGGTAGGTGCGGGAGGGGAGCAGTTCTTC; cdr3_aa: CATSRGVGAGGEQFF
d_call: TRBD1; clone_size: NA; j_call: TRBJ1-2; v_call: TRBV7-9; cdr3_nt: TGTGCCAGCAGCTTAGCGCCGGGACAGGGGCGAGGAGCTAACTATGGCTACACCTTC; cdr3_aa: CASSLAPGQGRGANYGYTF
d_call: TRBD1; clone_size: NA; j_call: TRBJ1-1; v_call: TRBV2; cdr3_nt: TGTGCCAGCAGTGGGACAGGGGAAACTGAAGCTTTCTTT; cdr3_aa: CASSGTGETEAFF
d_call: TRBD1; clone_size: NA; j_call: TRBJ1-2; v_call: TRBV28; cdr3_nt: TGTGCCAGCAGTTTCCCCCCGGTCCACAGGGGGCATACAAACTATGGCTACACCTTC; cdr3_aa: CASSFPPVHRGHTNYGYTF
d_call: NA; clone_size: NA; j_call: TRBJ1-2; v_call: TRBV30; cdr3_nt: TGTGCCTGGAGTGCCAGATCCCAGAATGGCTACACCTTC; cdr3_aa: CAWSARSQNGYTF
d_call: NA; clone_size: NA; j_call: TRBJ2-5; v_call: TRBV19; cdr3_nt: TGTGCCAGTAGTATGAGATTGGAAGAGACCCAGTACTTC; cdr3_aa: CASSMRLEETQYF
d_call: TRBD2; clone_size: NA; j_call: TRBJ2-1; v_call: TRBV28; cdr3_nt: TGTGCCAGCAGTCCCCCACTTCCGGGACTAGCGCCTGACAATGAGCAGTTCTTC; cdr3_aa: CASSPPLPGLAPDNEQFF
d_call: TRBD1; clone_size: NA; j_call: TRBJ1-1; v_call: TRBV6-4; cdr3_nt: TGTGCCAGCAGTGACCCAGGTTACAGGGGGCGAAACACTGAAGCTTTCTTT; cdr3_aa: CASSDPGYRGRNTEAFF